The 4 T cell receptor beta chains below were found in one sample sequenced in a study of cytomegalovirus exposure and HLA in healthy donors. PCR involved 60 Vbeta and 13 Jbeta primers. TCRdb's table, derived via immunoSEQ multiplex PCR, lists solely in-frame clones and lacks some. This table holds 120,000 to 150,000 clones, around 73% found once. The sample consisted of PBMCs. The receptors were gathered from a woman under 30 in good health and CMV-seronegative.

In DNA, the CDR3 is TGTGCCAGCAGTGGCCCAAGGACAGGCGACCCTCCCAATCAGCCCCAGCATTTT. It yields the protein CASSGPRTGDPPNQPQHF. The chain couples TRBV6-4 to TRBJ1-5; 7 nucleotides agree with TRBD1. CDR1 is MRHNA, CDR2 SNTAGT, per germline. The CDR3 is 18 residues long. Unmatched junction bases numbered 15, after V lost 4 bases and J lost 3 bases.

This clone was seen once. The chain uses TRBV6-1 and TRBJ2-2; 9 positions match TRBD2. CDR1 MNHNS and CDR2 SASEGT come from the germline V gene. Trimming at V came to 4 bases and at J to 4 bases, leaving 19 bases not matched to a gene. The CDR3 is 20 residues long. The CDR3 region is CASSAKGTGGGRAGTGELFF. CDR3 nucleotides: TGTGCCAGCAGTGCCAAAGGAACAGGCGGCGGGAGGGCCGGCACCGGGGAGCTGTTTTTT.

This clone has just a few counts. This chain links TRBV7-3 with TRBJ2-1, with D unclear. The CDR3 runs 17 residues. Germline V gene data show CDR1 as SGHTA and CDR2 as FQGTGA. The V end lost 5 bases, the J end lost 0 bases, and 17 bases lay between the germline ends. CDR3 loop: CASSPLPDGDSYNEQFF. Written as DNA, the CDR3 is TGTGCCAGCAGCCCCCTGCCCGACGGAGACTCCTACAATGAGCAGTTCTTC.

The rearrangement joins TRBV28 to TRBJ2-7, with 8 bases fitting TRBD1. There are 14 residues in the CDR3. Germline lookup yields CDR1 MDHEN and CDR2 SYDVKM. J lost 4 bases, V lost 7 bases, and 9 bases had no gene match. This CDR3 is CASTLQGGSYEQYF. The CDR3, as DNA: TGTGCCAGCACCTTACAGGGGGGTTCATACGAGCAGTACTTC.